This T cell receptor (beta chain) was sequenced during a study of blood T cell repertoires in COVID-19 (dated by TCRdb to the early 2020s). In terms of the full investigation: Collaborator samples came from the United States, Italy and Spain and covered acute and convalescent phases of COVID-19. The prospective study material was composed of cDNA or gDNA derived from T cells, B-cell-depleted T cells, or PBMCs. HLA class I and class II types, where available, came from metadata supplied by the sample provider rather than from assay-based typing. Deeply sampled blood TCRbeta repertoires from subjects exposed to, actively infected with, or recovered from COVID-19 were included in the dataset. A freely available public database, intended as a resource for researchers studying the immune response to SARS-CoV-2, is where the repertoires were released. Nearly every sample came with metadata listing a de-identified subject ID, COVID-19 status, age in years and sex. Samples were obtained from the ongoing ImmuneRACE study (first 160 participants) and from roughly 1,300 subjects provided by 6 global collaborators. Findings and caveats that apply to the study as a whole: How much clinical and demographic metadata was included differed by source and by participant, and the metadata was provided uncurated.

TCRbeta CDR3 regions were amplified from genomic DNA by means of the immunoSEQ Assay, a bias-controlled multiplex PCR. The source study handled its data this way. The number of nucleated cells in each sample was estimated from the amplification of reference gene primers within the assay. To quantify the absolute abundance of each unique TCRbeta CDR3 rearrangement, sequence reads were collapsed and filtered. Productive Simpson clonality was computed per sample as the square root of Simpson's diversity index over productive rearrangements. TCRdb limited this immuneACCESS table to in-frame rearrangements with V and J called. A share of clones is missing; checked studies link under half to unresolved V genes, and the rest is unexplained. D and trimming come from the DNA, and the V and J calls and clone size come from that table. The sample table contains around 200,000 clones; only one count was recorded for roughly nine tenths of them. The ten largest clones represent roughly 2.4% of the sample.

Regarding this clone: The target of this receptor is not known. No qualities accompany the bases; no much larger clone lies one base away.

In the prospective study, participants were about 18 to 95 years old, resided in about two dozen geographic areas of the United States, and were enrolled through a virtual design. In the prospective study, participants were assigned to cohorts based on the clinical history participants reported in a screening survey and a study questionnaire. In the prospective study, whole blood, serum and a nasopharyngeal or oropharyngeal swab were collected from each participant by mobile phlebotomists. Prospective study participants could optionally give additional blood draws and questionnaires over a roughly two-month period. Before DNA extraction, prospective study blood samples were shipped either frozen or at room temperature. V gives up 5 bases and J gives up 1 base, and the segment between their germline ends measures 14 bases. The CDR3 has 15 amino acids, counting the end cysteine and phenylalanine. The retained sequence is limited to the CDR3, 45 bases, with the frame set at the first base. From a lookup of the germline V gene, CDR1 and CDR2 are MNHEY and SVGAGI.

The V and J genes are TRBV6-5 and TRBJ1-1; the D region possibly corresponds to TRBD1 (5 bases align). This sequence was found in a woman in her forties with acute COVID-19. Source material: PBMCs or T cells enriched from blood (not recorded which). The CDR3 in this case is CASSRQSSGNTEAFF. Here is the DNA: TGTGCCAGCAGTAGACAGAGTTCTGGGAACACTGAAGCTTTCTTT.